The rows below give T cell receptor beta chains drawn from one sample of a study of PD-L1 blockade in urothelial cancer. Produced via immunoSEQ multiplex PCR; TCRdb's table is partial and in-frame only. In the table there are around 120,000 clones, 70% to 90% of which are singletons. The source was PBMCs, collected around atezolizumab (anti-PD-L1) treatment. These receptors were taken from a man aged 50-59 years with urothelial cancer. Both conserved end residues are part of each CDR3. Fields, in order: J gene, clone size, V gene, D gene, CDR3 protein, CDR3 DNA. The D gene is left open where the match is weak. Not every row has a clone size; where given, it reads once, few, many or a size class.

TRBJ2-3	NA	TRBV30	TRBD1	CAWSGQGNSKYTQYF	TGTGCCTGGAGTGGACAGGGTAATTCAAAATATACGCAGTATTTT
TRBJ2-1	NA	TRBV28	TRBD2	CASSVSGNSYNEQFF	TGTGCCAGCAGTGTGAGCGGGAACTCCTACAATGAGCAGTTCTTC
TRBJ1-5	NA	TRBV5-8	TRBD1	CASSLARRTGNQPQHF	TGTGCCAGCAGCTTGGCCCGGCGGACAGGGAATCAGCCCCAGCATTTT
TRBJ1-1	NA	TRBV19	NA	CASRRIAGRYTEAFF	TGTGCCAGTAGGCGAATTGCAGGTCGATACACTGAAGCTTTCTTT
TRBJ2-3	NA	TRBV5-5	NA	CASSLVGRTDTQYF	TGTGCCAGCAGCTTGGTGGGGAGGACGGATACGCAGTATTTT
TRBJ1-2	NA	TRBV19	TRBD1	CAISLGQGIDDGYTF	TGTGCCATCTCGCTGGGACAGGGGATTGATGATGGCTACACCTTC
TRBJ1-5	once	TRBV19	TRBD1	CASQGQDRGYSNQPQHF	TGTGCCAGTCAAGGACAAGACAGGGGCTATAGCAATCAGCCCCAGCATTTT
TRBJ1-1	NA	TRBV2	NA	CASRGEVVREAFF	TGTGCCAGCAGGGGGGAGGTTGTACGTGAAGCTTTCTTT
TRBJ2-1	NA	TRBV5-1	TRBD1	CASSLATGTGFGGEQFF	TGCGCCAGCAGCTTGGCCACCGGGACAGGGTTTGGCGGTGAGCAGTTCTTC
TRBJ2-3	NA	TRBV9	NA	CASSAAGLGTDTQYF	TGTGCCAGCAGCGCCGCCGGCCTAGGCACAGATACGCAGTATTTT
TRBJ2-1	NA	TRBV11-1	NA	CASSTPTAGSYNEQFF	TGTGCCAGCAGCACCCCGACCGCGGGGAGCTACAATGAGCAGTTCTTC
TRBJ2-5	NA	TRBV18	NA	CASSPGLSETQYF	TGTGCCAGCTCACCAGGACTATCGGAGACCCAGTACTTC
TRBJ1-5	NA	TRBV28	NA	CASRKTGYSNQPQHF	TGTGCCAGCAGGAAAACAGGTTATAGCAATCAGCCCCAGCATTTT
TRBJ2-2	once	TRBV9	TRBD1	CASSVAPGQGANGELFF	TGTGCCAGCAGCGTAGCACCGGGACAGGGGGCGAACGGGGAGCTGTTTTTT
TRBJ2-7	NA	TRBV7-2	NA	CASSYQGLANYEQYF	TGTGCCAGCAGCTATCAAGGGCTAGCGAATTACGAGCAGTACTTC
TRBJ2-5	NA	TRBV25-1	TRBD1	CASSELGQGRETQYF	TGTGCCAGCAGTGAATTGGGACAGGGCAGGGAGACCCAGTACTTC
TRBJ1-1	NA	TRBV7-2	NA	CASRLRGWEAFF	TGTGCCAGCAGACTCCGAGGGTGGGAAGCTTTCTTT
TRBJ2-1	NA	TRBV5-1	TRBD2	CASSLARTSGPYNEQFF	TGCGCCAGCAGCTTGGCCCGCACTAGCGGGCCTTACAATGAGCAGTTCTTC
TRBJ2-5	NA	TRBV7-9	TRBD2	CASSLGSREGTQYF	TGTGCCAGCAGCTTAGGGTCCAGGGAGGGGACCCAGTACTTC
TRBJ1-1	NA	TRBV5-6	NA	CASSPLGYSNTEAFF	TGTGCCAGCAGCCCGCTCGGGTATTCGAACACTGAAGCTTTCTTT
TRBJ1-1	few	TRBV6-5	NA	CASRRTEMNTEAFF	TGTGCCAGCAGAAGGACAGAAATGAACACTGAAGCTTTCTTT
TRBJ1-2	NA	TRBV19	NA	CAGRIGRGYGYTF	TGTGCCGGTAGAATCGGCAGGGGATATGGCTACACCTTC
TRBJ2-3	once	TRBV18	NA	CASSPASGTDTQYF	TGTGCCAGCTCACCAGCTAGCGGCACAGATACGCAGTATTTT
TRBJ2-3	NA	TRBV18	NA	CASSPGIGSTDTQYF	TGTGCCAGCTCACCCGGGATCGGGAGCACAGATACGCAGTATTTT
TRBJ2-1	NA	TRBV6-6	TRBD2	CASSQTSARTEEQFF	TGTGCCAGCAGCCAAACTAGCGCCCGAACAGAGGAGCAGTTCTTC
TRBJ1-5	NA	TRBV18	NA	CASSPGAGGPQHF	TGTGCCAGCTCACCAGGGGCGGGGGGGCCCCAGCATTTT
TRBJ2-2	NA	TRBV6-6	TRBD1	CASSSTYRGTGELFF	TGTGCCAGCAGCTCAACCTACAGGGGCACCGGGGAGCTGTTTTTT
TRBJ1-2	NA	TRBV5-1	TRBD1	CASSPGQGFFINYGYTF	TGCGCCAGCAGCCCGGGACAGGGGTTTTTCATTAACTATGGCTACACCTTC
TRBJ2-5	NA	TRBV18	TRBD2	CASSRPGLAGSETQYF	TGTGCCAGCTCACGCCCGGGACTAGCGGGAAGCGAGACCCAGTACTTC
TRBJ2-1	NA	TRBV7-2	NA	CASSLDRGSYNEQFF	TGTGCCAGCAGCTTAGATAGGGGTTCCTACAATGAGCAGTTCTTC
TRBJ2-3	NA	TRBV14	TRBD2	CASSLAGVVDTQYF	TGTGCCAGCAGTCTAGCGGGAGTAGTGGATACGCAGTATTTT
TRBJ2-5	NA	TRBV19	NA	CASSKRGTPSQETQYF	TGTGCCAGTAGTAAACGAGGGACACCCTCCCAAGAGACCCAGTACTTC
TRBJ2-1	NA	TRBV5-8	TRBD2	CASSPGTSPYNEQFF	TGTGCCAGCAGCCCCGGGACTAGTCCCTACAATGAGCAGTTCTTC
TRBJ2-1	NA	TRBV28	TRBD2	CASSTSGSWNEQFF	TGTGCCAGCAGTACTAGCGGGAGTTGGAATGAGCAGTTCTTC
TRBJ2-1	NA	TRBV9	NA	CASSPNTPGTYNEQFF	TGTGCCAGCAGCCCCAACACCCCAGGGACCTACAATGAGCAGTTCTTC
TRBJ2-1	NA	TRBV11-2	TRBD2	CASSRRLAGPNEQFF	TGTGCCAGCAGCCGACGACTAGCGGGTCCGAATGAGCAGTTCTTC
TRBJ1-1	few	TRBV10-3	TRBD1	CATQGGDRMSTEAFF	TGTGCCACCCAGGGAGGGGACAGGATGAGCACTGAAGCTTTCTTT
TRBJ1-1	NA	TRBV7-9	NA	CASTRPQGSSTEAFF	TGTGCCAGCACCAGGCCCCAAGGTAGTAGCACTGAAGCTTTCTTT
TRBJ2-1	NA	TRBV5-1	NA	CASSLAGGNEQFF	TGCGCCAGCAGCTTGGCAGGAGGCAATGAGCAGTTCTTC
TRBJ2-1	NA	TRBV5-4	NA	CASSPKGGTLYNEQFF	TGTGCCAGCAGCCCCAAAGGAGGGACCCTTTACAATGAGCAGTTCTTC
TRBJ2-7	NA	TRBV11-2	TRBD2	CASSLTGNLGLASTEQYF	TGTGCCAGCAGCTTAACCGGTAATCTAGGACTAGCGAGTACCGAGCAGTACTTC
TRBJ2-7	NA	TRBV6-5	NA	CASSGQSEQYF	TGTGCCAGCAGTGGACAGTCCGAGCAGTACTTC
TRBJ2-7	few	TRBV7-6	NA	CASSLPSQGNEQYF	TGTGCCAGCAGCTTACCTTCCCAGGGAAACGAGCAGTACTTC
TRBJ2-1	NA	TRBV7-2	NA	CASSLTPGAYNEQFF	TGTGCCAGCAGCTTAACCCCAGGGGCTTACAATGAGCAGTTCTTC
TRBJ2-2	once	TRBV2	NA	CASKFLATPGELFF	TGTGCCAGCAAATTCCTAGCGACCCCCGGGGAGCTGTTTTTT
TRBJ2-1	NA	TRBV19	NA	CASSNRVQGFNEQFF	TGTGCCAGTAGTAACCGGGTTCAGGGTTTCAATGAGCAGTTCTTC
TRBJ2-7	NA	TRBV28	TRBD1	CASRLQGQYEQYF	TGTGCCAGCAGATTACAGGGGCAGTACGAGCAGTACTTC
TRBJ1-2	NA	TRBV7-9	NA	CASSAETLYGYTF	TGTGCCAGCAGCGCCGAGACTTTATATGGCTACACCTTC
TRBJ2-1	NA	TRBV5-4	TRBD2	CASSLSALLAGAYNEQFF	TGTGCCAGCAGCTTATCCGCCCTACTAGCGGGAGCTTACAATGAGCAGTTCTTC
TRBJ2-6	NA	TRBV28	NA	CASSPPLGSGANVLTF	TGTGCCAGCAGTCCACCCCTCGGCTCTGGGGCCAACGTCCTGACTTTC
TRBJ2-7	NA	TRBV4-2	TRBD1	CASSSGQGSYEQYF	TGTGCCAGCAGCTCCGGACAGGGCTCCTACGAGCAGTACTTC
TRBJ1-2	NA	TRBV7-9	NA	CASSLTGGVRGYTF	TGTGCCAGCAGCTTAACGGGGGGCGTTCGTGGCTACACCTTC
TRBJ1-6	NA	TRBV28	TRBD1	CASSFSGGGGSPLHF	TGTGCCAGCAGTTTCTCAGGGGGCGGAGGTTCACCCCTCCACTTT